This entry concerns a single T cell receptor beta chain. The data are from a study of blood T cell repertoires in COVID-19. Study details: COVID-19 samples, acute and convalescent, were from the United States, Italy and Spain. T cells, B-cell-depleted T cells, or PBMCs supplied cDNA or gDNA.

Methods used by the authors: Estimation of nucleated cell counts was performed using reference gene primer amplification. Assay: immunoSEQ multiplex PCR; the TCRdb copy retains only in-frame clones and omits some. That table supplies the V and J calls and clone size; D and trimming were determined from the DNA. This sample has over 200,000 clones, with around 87% found just once. The V gene end was trimmed by 7 bases and the J gene end by 4 bases; junction bases not matched to a gene: 9. CDR1 and CDR2 (germline): MNHEY, SVGAGI. The CDR3 runs 14 residues. This TCR derives from a woman in her 50s with acute or convalescent COVID-19. Sequenced sample: peripheral blood. This chain links TRBV6-5 with TRBJ2-7; 8 bases align to TRBD1. CDR3 nucleotide sequence: TGTGCCAGCACTGGGCGGGACAGGATATACGAGCAGTACTTC. Encoded protein: CASTGRDRIYEQYF.